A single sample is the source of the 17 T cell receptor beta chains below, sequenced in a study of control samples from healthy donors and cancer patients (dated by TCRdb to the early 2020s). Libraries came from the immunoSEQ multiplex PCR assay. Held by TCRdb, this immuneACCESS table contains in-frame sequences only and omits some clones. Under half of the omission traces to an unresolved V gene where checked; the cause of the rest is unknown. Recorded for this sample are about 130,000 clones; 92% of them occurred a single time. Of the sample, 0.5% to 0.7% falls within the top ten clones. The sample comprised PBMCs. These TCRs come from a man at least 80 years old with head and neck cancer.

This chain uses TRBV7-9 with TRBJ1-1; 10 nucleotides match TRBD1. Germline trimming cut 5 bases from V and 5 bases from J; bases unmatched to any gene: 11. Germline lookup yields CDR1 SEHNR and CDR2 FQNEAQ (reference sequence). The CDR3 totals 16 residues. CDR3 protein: CASSPFPGTGETEAFF. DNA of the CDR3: TGTGCCAGCAGCCCCTTCCCCGGGACAGGGGAGACTGAAGCTTTCTTT.

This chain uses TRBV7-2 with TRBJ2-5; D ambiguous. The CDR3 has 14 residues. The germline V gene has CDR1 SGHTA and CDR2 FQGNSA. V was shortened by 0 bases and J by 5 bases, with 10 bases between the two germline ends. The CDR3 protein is CASSLASPRETQYF. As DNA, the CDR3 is TGTGCCAGCAGCTTAGCGTCCCCCCGGGAGACCCAGTACTTC.

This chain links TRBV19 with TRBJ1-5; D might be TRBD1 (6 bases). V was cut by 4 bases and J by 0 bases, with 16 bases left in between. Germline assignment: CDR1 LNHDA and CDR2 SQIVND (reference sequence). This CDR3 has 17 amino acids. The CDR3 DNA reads TGTGCCAGTAGTACCCGGGACACGCCATATAGCAATCAGCCCCAGCATTTT. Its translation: CASSTRDTPYSNQPQHF.

The CDR3 sequence: CASSDNPGGGSGNTIYF. CDR3 in DNA: TGTGCCAGCAGTGACAACCCGGGCGGGGGCTCTGGAAACACCATATATTTT. V and J are TRBV6-1 and TRBJ1-3; TRBD1 is a possible D gene (5 bases). Germline V gene lookup returns CDR1 MNHNS and CDR2 SASEGT. The length of the CDR3 is 17 residues. The V end was cut by 3 bases, the J end by 0 bases, with 15 bases between.

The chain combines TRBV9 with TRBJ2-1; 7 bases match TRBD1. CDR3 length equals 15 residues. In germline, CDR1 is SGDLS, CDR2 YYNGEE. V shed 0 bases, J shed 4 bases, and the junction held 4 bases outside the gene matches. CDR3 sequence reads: CASSVGTGGYNEQFF. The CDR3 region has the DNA TGTGCCAGCAGCGTAGGGACAGGTGGGTACAATGAGCAGTTCTTC.

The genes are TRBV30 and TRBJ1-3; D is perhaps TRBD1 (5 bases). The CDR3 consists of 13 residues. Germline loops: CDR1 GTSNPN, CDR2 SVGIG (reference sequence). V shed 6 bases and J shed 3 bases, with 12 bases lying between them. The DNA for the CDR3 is TGTGCCTGTCTCGCAGGGAATGGAAACACCATATATTTT. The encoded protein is CACLAGNGNTIYF.

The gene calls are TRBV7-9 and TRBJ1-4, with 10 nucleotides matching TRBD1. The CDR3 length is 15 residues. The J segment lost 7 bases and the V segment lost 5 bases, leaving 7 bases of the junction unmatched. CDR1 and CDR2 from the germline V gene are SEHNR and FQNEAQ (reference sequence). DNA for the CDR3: TGTGCCAGCAGCCACCCGACAGGGGGCAGTGAAAAACTGTTTTTT. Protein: CASSHPTGGSEKLFF.

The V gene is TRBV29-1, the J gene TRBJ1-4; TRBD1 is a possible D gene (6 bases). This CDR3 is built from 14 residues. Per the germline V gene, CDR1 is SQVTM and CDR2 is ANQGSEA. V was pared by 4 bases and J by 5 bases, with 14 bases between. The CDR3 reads CSVGQGLRNEKLFF. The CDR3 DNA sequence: TGCAGCGTTGGTCAGGGGCTTAGGAATGAAAAACTGTTTTTT.

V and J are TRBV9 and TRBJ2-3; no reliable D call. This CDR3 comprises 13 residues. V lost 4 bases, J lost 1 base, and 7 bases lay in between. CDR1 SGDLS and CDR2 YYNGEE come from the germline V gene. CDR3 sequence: CASSSTGTDTQYF. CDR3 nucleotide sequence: TGTGCCAGCAGCTCCACTGGCACAGATACGCAGTATTTT.

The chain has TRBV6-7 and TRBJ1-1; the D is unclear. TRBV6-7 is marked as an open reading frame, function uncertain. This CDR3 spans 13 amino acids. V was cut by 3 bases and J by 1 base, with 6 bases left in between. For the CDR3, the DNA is TGTGCCAGCAGTTATGGACGGAACACTGAAGCTTTCTTT. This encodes CASSYGRNTEAFF.

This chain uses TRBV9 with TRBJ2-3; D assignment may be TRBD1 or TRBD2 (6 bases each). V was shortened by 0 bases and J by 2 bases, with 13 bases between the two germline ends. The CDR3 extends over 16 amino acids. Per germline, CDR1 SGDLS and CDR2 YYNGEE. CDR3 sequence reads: CASSVGRGATTDTQYF. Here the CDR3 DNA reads TGTGCCAGCAGCGTAGGGAGGGGGGCCACCACAGATACGCAGTATTTT.

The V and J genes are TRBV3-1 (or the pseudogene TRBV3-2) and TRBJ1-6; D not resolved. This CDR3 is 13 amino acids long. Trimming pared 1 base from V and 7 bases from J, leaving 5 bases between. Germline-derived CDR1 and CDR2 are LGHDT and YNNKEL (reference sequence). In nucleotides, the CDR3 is TGTGCCAGCAGCCAAGCAAAAAATTCACCCCTCCACTTT. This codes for CASSQAKNSPLHF.

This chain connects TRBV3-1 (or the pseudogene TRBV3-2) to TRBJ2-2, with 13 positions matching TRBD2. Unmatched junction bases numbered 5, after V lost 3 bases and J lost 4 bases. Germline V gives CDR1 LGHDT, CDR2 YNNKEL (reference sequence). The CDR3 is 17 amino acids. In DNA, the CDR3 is TGTGCCAGCAGCCAGGGACTAGCGGGGTTGGCCACCGGGGAGCTGTTTTTT. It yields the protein CASSQGLAGLATGELFF.

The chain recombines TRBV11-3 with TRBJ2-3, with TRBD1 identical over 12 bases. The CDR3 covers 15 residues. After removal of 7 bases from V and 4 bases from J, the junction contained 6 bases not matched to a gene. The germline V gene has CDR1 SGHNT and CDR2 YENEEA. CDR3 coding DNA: TGTGCCAGCAAAGCCGGGACAGGGGGCCCAGATACGCAGTATTTT. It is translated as CASKAGTGGPDTQYF.

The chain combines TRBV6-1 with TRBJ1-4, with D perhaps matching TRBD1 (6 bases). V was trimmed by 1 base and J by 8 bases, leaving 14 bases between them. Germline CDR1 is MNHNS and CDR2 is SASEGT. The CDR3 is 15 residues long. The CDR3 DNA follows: TGTGCCAGCAGTGAAGTGACAGGTGCGGGGGAAAAACTGTTTTTT. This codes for CASSEVTGAGEKLFF.

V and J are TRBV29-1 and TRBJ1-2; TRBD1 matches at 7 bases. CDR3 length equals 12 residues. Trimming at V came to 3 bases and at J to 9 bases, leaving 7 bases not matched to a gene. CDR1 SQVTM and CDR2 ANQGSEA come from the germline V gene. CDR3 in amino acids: CSVEAGGRRYTF. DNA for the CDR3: TGCAGCGTTGAGGCAGGGGGACGACGCTACACCTTC.

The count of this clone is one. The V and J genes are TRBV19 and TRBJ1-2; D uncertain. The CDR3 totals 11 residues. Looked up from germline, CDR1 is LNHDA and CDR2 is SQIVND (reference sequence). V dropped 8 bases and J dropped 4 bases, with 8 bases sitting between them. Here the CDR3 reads CASSDVYGYTF. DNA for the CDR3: TGTGCCAGTTCAGATGTCTATGGCTACACCTTC.